This T cell receptor beta chain is drawn from a study of regulatory T cells in long-lasting Graves disease. Time point meaning: newly diagnosed GD, antithyroid drugs for less than 3 months. Making the TCR library involved RNA that had been extracted from PBMCs. The germline CDR1 and CDR2 sequences are PRHDT and FYEKMQ (reference sequence). This CDR3 comprises 12 residues. Building the TCR beta libraries relied on iRepertoire HTBI primers, and CDR3 regions underwent Arm-PCR. TCRdb passed the multiplex PCR reads through MiXCR, listing each CDR3 protein once. The repertoire holds hundreds of thousands of distinct CDR3 sequences, with 16% as singletons. This clonotype has ten or more counts. Its matching antigen is unknown. The junction does not match germline at one end; this may be a read error. General study findings and limits: Persistent Graves' patients showed less TCR diversity than newly diagnosed ones.

These data were also filed under a second study, of T cells in Graves' hyperthyroidism and ophthalmopathy. Per that study: The HTBI primer set served for first-round RT-PCR of the TCR CDR3. Prediction of ophthalmopathy progression came a median approximately 6 months pre-onset.

The rearrangement uses TRBV13 and TRBJ2-7; D perhaps matches TRBD1 (5 bases). Sequencing used peripheral blood mononuclear cells (PBMCs), obtained at new diagnosis, from a patient treated with antithyroid drugs. The source is a woman in her 30s with Graves disease. CDR3 sequence: CASSLGLTAGHF. CDR3 coding DNA: TGTGCCAGCAGCTTAGGGTTGACAGCCGGGCACTTC. Full variable domain (outside the CDR3, taken from reference TRBV13 and TRBJ2-7): AAGVIQSPRHLIKEKRETATLKCYPIPRHDTVYWYQQGPGQDPQFLISFYEKMQSDKGSIPDRFSAQQFSDYHSELNMSSLELGDSALYFCASSLGLTAGHFGPGTRLTVT.